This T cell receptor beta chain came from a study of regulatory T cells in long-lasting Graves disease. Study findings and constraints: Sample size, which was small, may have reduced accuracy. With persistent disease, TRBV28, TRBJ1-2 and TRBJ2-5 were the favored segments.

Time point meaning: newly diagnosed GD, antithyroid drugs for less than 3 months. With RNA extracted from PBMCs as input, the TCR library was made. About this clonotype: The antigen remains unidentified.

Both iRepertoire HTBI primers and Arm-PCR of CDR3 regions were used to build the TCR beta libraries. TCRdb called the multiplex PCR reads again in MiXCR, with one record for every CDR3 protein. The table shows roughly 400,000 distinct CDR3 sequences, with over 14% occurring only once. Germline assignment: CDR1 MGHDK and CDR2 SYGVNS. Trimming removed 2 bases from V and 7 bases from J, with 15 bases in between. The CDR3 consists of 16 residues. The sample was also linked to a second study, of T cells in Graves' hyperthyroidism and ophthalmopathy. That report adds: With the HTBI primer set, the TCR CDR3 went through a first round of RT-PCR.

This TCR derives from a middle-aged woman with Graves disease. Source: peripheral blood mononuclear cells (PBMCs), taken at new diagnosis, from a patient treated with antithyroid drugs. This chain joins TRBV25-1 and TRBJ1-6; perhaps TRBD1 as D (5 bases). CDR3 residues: CASSETGTHTNSPLHF. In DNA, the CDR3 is TGTGCCAGCAGTGAAACCGGGACCCACACGAATTCACCCCTCCACTTT.